These 24 T cell receptor beta chains were all obtained from the same sample, sequenced in a study of blood T cell repertoires in COVID-19. Profiling relied on immunoSEQ multiplex PCR, and the TCRdb table lists in-frame clones only, not all of them. This sample has approximately 300,000 clones, with approximately 81% found just once. Sequencing was done on a sample of PBMCs or T cells enriched from blood (not recorded which). The receptors shown here come from a woman under 40 who had been exposed to COVID-19.

CDR3 residues: CSVEDPLVTDTQYF. In DNA form, the CDR3 reads TGCAGCGTTGAAGATCCCCTAGTGACAGATACGCAGTATTTT. This rearrangement joins TRBV29-1 to TRBJ2-3; D remains ambiguous. Germline V gene lookup returns CDR1 SQVTM and CDR2 ANQGSEA. V gave up 0 bases and J gave up 3 bases, with 10 bases separating them. The length of the CDR3 is 14 residues.

This chain connects TRBV5-1 to TRBJ1-4, with a weak D call TRBD1 (5 bases). Trimming removed 1 base from V and 3 bases from J, with 10 bases in between. The CDR3 has 15 amino acids. Germline V gene data show CDR1 as SGHRS and CDR2 as YFSETQ. The CDR3 region has the DNA TGCGCCAGCAGCTTGCCGCGGGACCCTAATGAAAAACTGTTTTTT. This translates into CASSLPRDPNEKLFF. Looking up the rest from reference TRBV5-1 and TRBJ1-4 gives the full variable domain: KAGVTQTPRYLIKTRGQQVTLSCSPISGHRSVSWYQQTPGQGLQFLFEYFSETQRNKGNFPGRFSGRQFSNSRSEMNVSTLELGDSALYLCASSLPRDPNEKLFFGSGTQLSVL.

This clone was seen a handful of times. The CDR3 loop reads CAATSGYGYTF. DNA for the CDR3: TGTGCAGCGACGTCCGGTTATGGCTACACCTTC. The chain is built from TRBV6-5 and TRBJ1-2, with unresolved D. CDR3 length equals 11 residues. Germline assignment: CDR1 MNHEY and CDR2 SVGAGI.

This clone was detected only a few times. The chain combines TRBV7-2 with TRBJ2-5; possibly TRBD1 for D (5 bases). Germline V gene lookup returns CDR1 SGHTA and CDR2 FQGNSA. The CDR3 has 15 amino acids. V was trimmed by 3 bases and J by 5 bases, leaving 16 bases between them. DNA of the CDR3: TGTGCCAGCAGCTTTTTTGGGGCACCTGGGGAGACCCAGTACTTC. It codes for CASSFFGAPGETQYF.

This clone was seen once. V usage is TRBV2 and J usage is TRBJ1-1; no definite D call. The V and J ends lost 7 bases and 1 base respectively, with 13 bases between them. CDR1 and CDR2 from the germline V gene are SNHLY and FYNNEI. The CDR3 sequence is 14 residues long. CDR3 coding DNA: TGTGCCAGCAACCAGGAGGGCTGGAACACTGAAGCTTTCTTT. It encodes CASNQEGWNTEAFF.

The genes are TRBV10-2 and TRBJ1-2, with D tentatively TRBD1 (6 bases). The CDR3 is 14 residues long. V dropped 6 bases and J dropped 2 bases, with 13 bases sitting between them. Germline V lookup: CDR1 WSHSY, CDR2 SAAADI. This CDR3 reads CASREGGANYGYTF. The CDR3 bases are TGCGCCAGCAGGGAAGGGGGGGCGAACTATGGCTACACCTTC.

The chain has TRBV4-1 and TRBJ2-7, with 9 bases fitting TRBD1. V lost 3 bases, J lost 1 base, and 4 bases stayed unmatched. CDR1 and CDR2 (germline): MGHRA, YSYEKL. The length of the CDR3 is 15 residues. The CDR3 loop reads CASSQKTGGSYEQYF. The CDR3 DNA follows: TGCGCCAGCAGCCAGAAGACAGGGGGTTCCTACGAGCAGTACTTC.

The genes are TRBV24-1 and TRBJ1-5; a possible D gene is TRBD1 (5 bases). In germline, CDR1 is KGHDR, CDR2 SFDVKD. This CDR3 region has 15 residues. Trimming shortened V by 10 bases and J by 2 bases, and 17 bases separated the two germline ends. The CDR3, as DNA: TGTGCCACTGCTGATAATCCGGGGGGCAATCAGCCCCAGCATTTT. Protein: CATADNPGGNQPQHF.

The rearrangement joins TRBV2 to TRBJ2-1, with 10 bases identical to TRBD1. Germline assignment: CDR1 SNHLY and CDR2 FYNNEI. The trim removed 2 bases at V and 6 bases at J, leaving 10 bases unmatched. The CDR3 has 17 amino acids. CDR3 in amino acids: CASSENRDRGRSNEQFF. CDR3 DNA sequence: TGTGCCAGCAGTGAAAACCGGGACAGGGGTAGGAGCAATGAGCAGTTCTTC.

The rearrangement links TRBV6-5 to TRBJ2-5, with 10 bases fitting TRBD1. The CDR3 is made up of 14 amino acids. The V gene's germline CDR1 is MNHEY and CDR2 SVGAGI. The V gene end was trimmed by 8 bases and the J gene end by 1 base; junction bases not matched to a gene: 4. CDR3 in amino acids: CASGRTGGQETQYF. The CDR3 DNA reads TGTGCCAGCGGCCGGACAGGGGGCCAAGAGACCCAGTACTTC.

The chain couples TRBV10-3 to TRBJ2-1; TRBD1 aligns across 12 bases. The junction had 7 bases not matched to a gene; V was cut back by 7 bases and J by 9 bases. Germline CDR1 ENHRY, CDR2 SYGVKD. The CDR3 consists of 14 residues. CDR3 sequence: CAIKGQGAQGEQFF. The CDR3 nucleotides read TGTGCCATCAAGGGACAGGGGGCGCAAGGTGAGCAGTTCTTC.

The CDR3 bases are TGCAGCGCCTTGGGGCTGATCAATAATGAGCAGTTCTTC. This gives the protein CSALGLINNEQFF. The chain recombines TRBV29-1 with TRBJ2-1, with a tentative D call TRBD1 (5 bases). Germline assignment: CDR1 SQVTM and CDR2 ANQGSEA. The CDR3 contains 13 residues. Trimming removed 7 bases from V and 7 bases from J, with 17 bases in between.

The chain uses TRBV27 and TRBJ1-1; D might be TRBD1 (5 bases). The CDR3 sequence is 14 residues long. The ends were cut back, 8 bases at V and 0 bases at J, with 13 bases in the middle. CDR1 MNHEY and CDR2 SMNVEV come from the germline V gene (reference sequence). CDR3 sequence reads: CASRPGHMNTEAFF. CDR3 coding DNA: TGTGCCAGCCGTCCCGGACACATGAACACTGAAGCTTTCTTT.

The chain carries TRBV18 and TRBJ2-5; TRBD1 is a possible D gene (5 bases). Germline CDR1 KGHSH, CDR2 LQKENI. Trimming left V 6 bases short and J 1 base short, with 12 bases between. The CDR3 is made up of 14 amino acids. The CDR3 here is CASSYPGIQETQYF. The DNA for the CDR3 is TGTGCCAGCTCGTATCCAGGGATCCAAGAGACCCAGTACTTC.

The rearrangement joins TRBV28 to TRBJ1-1; D is perhaps TRBD1 (6 bases). Germline CDR1 MDHEN, CDR2 SYDVKM. This CDR3 region has 14 residues. V was clipped by 8 bases and J by 6 bases, with 19 bases between them. CDR3 protein: CASGLLRGIAEAFF. CDR3 bases: TGTGCCAGCGGATTACTAAGGGGGATCGCTGAAGCTTTCTTT.

A few counts support this clone. The gene calls are TRBV6-5 and TRBJ2-7; TRBD1 aligns across 8 bases. The CDR3 sequence is 14 residues long. Trimming took 6 bases from V and 1 from J; bases not matched to a gene: 5. CDR1 is MNHEY and CDR2 is SVGAGI in the germline V gene. CDR3 residues: CASRNRQGSYEQYF. CDR3 DNA sequence: TGTGCCAGCAGAAATCGACAGGGGTCCTACGAGCAGTACTTC.

The J gene is TRBJ2-7, the V gene TRBV27, with TRBD1 as a possible D gene (6 bases). Germline lookup yields CDR1 MNHEY and CDR2 SMNVEV (reference sequence). Trimming shortened V by 5 bases and J by 3 bases, and 8 bases separated the two germline ends. The CDR3 is 12 residues long. CDR3 DNA: TGTGCCAGCAGTCCGACAGGCTACGAGCAGTACTTC. Its protein product is CASSPTGYEQYF.

V usage is TRBV27 and J usage is TRBJ2-1; no firm D call. The germline V and J ends were trimmed by 5 bases and 0 bases, with 8 bases remaining between them. From germline, CDR1 is MNHEY and CDR2 SMNVEV (reference sequence). The CDR3 length is 14 residues. CDR3 in amino acids: CASSPRYSYNEQFF. The CDR3 DNA is TGTGCCAGCAGTCCACGGTACTCCTACAATGAGCAGTTCTTC.

The V call is TRBV30, the J call TRBJ2-1, with 9 bases lining up with TRBD2. The CDR3 is made up of 16 amino acids. The junction had 10 bases not matched to a gene; V was cut back by 4 bases and J by 3 bases. Germline CDR1 reads GTSNPN; CDR2 reads SVGIG (reference sequence). CDR3 residues: CAWTLGLAGFYNEQFF. In DNA, the CDR3 is TGTGCCTGGACCCTAGGGCTAGCGGGGTTCTACAATGAGCAGTTCTTC. Supplemented by reference TRBV30 and TRBJ2-1, the full variable domain reads SQTIHQWPATLVQPVGSPLSLECTVEGTSNPNLYWYRQAAGRGLQLLFYSVGIGQISSEVPQNLSASRPQDRQFILSSKKLLLSDSGFYLCAWTLGLAGFYNEQFFGPGTRLTVL.

The chain uses TRBV4-1 and TRBJ1-4; D possibly corresponds to TRBD1 (6 bases). V was clipped by 0 bases and J by 7 bases, with 12 bases between them. Germline CDR1 is MGHRA and CDR2 is YSYEKL. The length of the CDR3 is 15 residues. The CDR3 bases are TGCGCCAGCAGCCAAGACAGGGGCGTTGTTGAAAAACTGTTTTTT. It yields the protein CASSQDRGVVEKLFF.

This clone came up a few times. The chain uses TRBV30 and TRBJ2-7; D may be TRBD1 (6 bases). CDR1 GTSNPN and CDR2 SVGIG come from the germline V gene (reference sequence). V lost 4 bases and J 3 bases, leaving 16 bases between the germline ends. This CDR3 contains 14 residues. CDR3 nucleotide sequence: TGTGCCTGGATGGGGGTGAAAGGGGGCTACGAGCAGTACTTC. Its protein is CAWMGVKGGYEQYF.

As DNA, the CDR3 is TGTGCCAGCAGCTTAGAAGTACGGGCTGAAGCTTTCTTT. Translation gives CASSLEVRAEAFF. The chain joins TRBV7-8 to TRBJ1-1; D uncertain. There are 13 residues in the CDR3. V was shortened by 1 base and J by 6 bases, with 9 bases between the two germline ends. Germline V lookup: CDR1 SGHVS, CDR2 FQNEAQ. Complete variable domain (other parts from reference TRBV7-8 and TRBJ1-1): GAGVSQSPRYKVAKRGQDVALRCDPISGHVSLFWYQQALGQGPEFLTYFQNEAQLDKSGLPSDRFFAERPEGSVSTLKIQRTQQEDSAVYLCASSLEVRAEAFFGQGTRLTVV.

Of note for this clone: Germline and junction disagree at one end, which may indicate a read error. V usage is TRBV10-3 and J usage is TRBJ1-4; 9 nucleotides line up with TRBD1. Germline CDR1 reads ENHRY; CDR2 reads SYGVKD. The length of the CDR3 is 15 residues. The CDR3 here is CAISETGTGFLPEVF. CDR3 DNA: TGTGCCATCAGTGAAACCGGGACAGGGTTTCTTCCGGAGGTCTTT.

The chain has TRBV11-3 and TRBJ1-1; 9 nucleotides line up with TRBD1. Germline V lookup: CDR1 SGHNT, CDR2 YENEEA. The CDR3 contains 14 residues. V gave up 5 bases and J gave up 2 bases; unmatched junction bases: 3. The CDR3 reads CASSAGQGNTEAFF. In nucleotides, the CDR3 is TGTGCCAGCAGCGCGGGACAGGGCAACACTGAAGCTTTCTTT.